This T cell receptor beta chain was recorded in a study of T cell repertoires in cytomegalovirus infection. Study context: Carrying CMV and the relevant HLA type showed in public TCR beta signatures.

The germline V gene has CDR1 MGHRA and CDR2 YSYEKL. The CDR3 spans 14 residues. V was clipped by 8 bases and J by 4 bases; unmatched bases: 9. TCRdb processed the reads anew with MiXCR; each CDR3 protein has one entry. This sample yields about 180,000 distinct CDR3 sequences, of which about a fifth are seen a single time; roughly 25% belongs to the top ten. This clonotype appeared a few times. Antigen: not known. The sample was CD8+ T cells from cultured PBMCs, taken from culture after CMV antigen stimulation. The V and J genes are TRBV4-1 and TRBJ1-1, with 8 nucleotides matching TRBD1. This receptor was identified in a human donor in good health (CMV status not recorded). Some clones in this sample may be carry-over from other donors' samples. The CDR3 protein is CASALDRGGTEAFF. The CDR3 bases are TGCGCCAGCGCCCTCGACAGGGGCGGCACTGAAGCTTTCTTT.